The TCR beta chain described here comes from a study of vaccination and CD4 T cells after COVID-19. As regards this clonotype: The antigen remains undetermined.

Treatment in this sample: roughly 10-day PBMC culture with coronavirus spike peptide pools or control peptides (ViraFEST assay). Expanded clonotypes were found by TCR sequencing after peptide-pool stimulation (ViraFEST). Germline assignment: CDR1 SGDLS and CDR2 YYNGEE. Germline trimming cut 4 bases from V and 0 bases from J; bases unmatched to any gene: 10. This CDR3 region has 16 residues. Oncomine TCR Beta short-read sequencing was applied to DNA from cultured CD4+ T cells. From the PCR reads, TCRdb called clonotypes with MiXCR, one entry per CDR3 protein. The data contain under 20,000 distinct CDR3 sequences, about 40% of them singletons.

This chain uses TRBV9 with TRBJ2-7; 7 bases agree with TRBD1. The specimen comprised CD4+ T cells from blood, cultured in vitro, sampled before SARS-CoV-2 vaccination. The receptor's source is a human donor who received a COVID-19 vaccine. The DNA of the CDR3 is TGTGCCAGCAGCCCCACAGTGGGACAGAACTCCTACGAGCAGTACTTC. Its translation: CASSPTVGQNSYEQYF.